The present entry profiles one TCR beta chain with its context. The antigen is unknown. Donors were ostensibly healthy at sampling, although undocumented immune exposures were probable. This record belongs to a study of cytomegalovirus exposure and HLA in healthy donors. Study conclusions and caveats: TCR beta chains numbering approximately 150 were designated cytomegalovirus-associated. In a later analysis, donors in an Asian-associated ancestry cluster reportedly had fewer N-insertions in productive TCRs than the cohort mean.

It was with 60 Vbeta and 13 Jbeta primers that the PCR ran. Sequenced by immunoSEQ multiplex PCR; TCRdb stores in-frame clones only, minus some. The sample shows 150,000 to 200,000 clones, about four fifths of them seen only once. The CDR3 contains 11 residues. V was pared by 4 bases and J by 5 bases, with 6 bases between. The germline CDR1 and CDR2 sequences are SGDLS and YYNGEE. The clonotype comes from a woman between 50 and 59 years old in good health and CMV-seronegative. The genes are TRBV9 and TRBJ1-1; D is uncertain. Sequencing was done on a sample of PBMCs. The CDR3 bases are TGTGCCAGCAGCACAAGTACTGAAGCTTTCTTT. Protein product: CASSTSTEAFF.